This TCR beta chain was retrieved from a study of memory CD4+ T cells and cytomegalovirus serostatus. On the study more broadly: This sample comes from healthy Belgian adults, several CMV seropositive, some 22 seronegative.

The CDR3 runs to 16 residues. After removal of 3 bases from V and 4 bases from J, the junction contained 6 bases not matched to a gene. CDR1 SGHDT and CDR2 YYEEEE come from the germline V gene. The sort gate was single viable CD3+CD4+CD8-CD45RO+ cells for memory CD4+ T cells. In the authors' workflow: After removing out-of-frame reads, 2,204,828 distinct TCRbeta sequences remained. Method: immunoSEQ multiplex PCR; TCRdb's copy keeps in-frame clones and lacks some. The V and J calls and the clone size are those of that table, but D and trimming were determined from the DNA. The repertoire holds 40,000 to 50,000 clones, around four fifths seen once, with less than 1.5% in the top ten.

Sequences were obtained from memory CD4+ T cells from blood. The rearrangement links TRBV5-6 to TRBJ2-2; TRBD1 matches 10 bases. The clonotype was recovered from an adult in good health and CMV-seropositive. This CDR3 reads CASSWGQGSVTGELFF. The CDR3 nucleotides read TGTGCCAGCAGCTGGGGACAGGGGTCGGTCACCGGGGAGCTGTTTTTT.